The subject of this entry is one T cell receptor beta chain. The antigen is undetermined. The data were taken from a study of Tregs in tolerant kidney transplant recipients. Assay used: immunoSEQ multiplex PCR; TCRdb lists only in-frame clones, some missing. Counted here are roughly 64,000 clones, approximately 89% occurring once; the ten biggest clones make up about 3.8%. General observations from the study: Changing PCR primers prevented nucleotide comparison between some patients' samples. Tolerant patients' donor-specific Tregs expanded beyond overall Tregs, suggesting antigen-driven growth.

The CDR3 runs to 14 residues. Germline values: CDR1 MGHDK, CDR2 SYGVNS. Trimming at V came to 6 bases and at J to 4 bases, leaving 5 bases not matched to a gene. Recipients received nonmyeloablative bone marrow transplants from related graft donors, with transient mixed chimerism. CD4+CD25+CD127- Tregs, CD4+CD25- non-Tregs, CD4 and CD8 cells were sorted. The chain links TRBV25-1 to TRBJ2-3; TRBD1 matches at 9 bases. This TCR was recovered from a human patient who received a combined kidney and bone marrow transplant. Some T cells may possibly be graft donor cells. This specimen was CD4+ T cells from blood (PBMCs), taken 6 months after the transplant. The CDR3 loop is CASRGRTGADTQYF. The CDR3 DNA reads TGTGCCAGCAGGGGGCGGACAGGGGCAGATACGCAGTATTTT.